These T cell receptor beta chains were read from a single sample in a study of blood T cell repertoires in COVID-19. Profiled with immunoSEQ multiplex PCR; TCRdb holds only in-frame clones, not every one. The sample has just under 300,000 clones, more than 85% seen once. The sequenced material came from peripheral blood. The receptors derive from a man in his 70s with acute or convalescent COVID-19. Each CDR3 is given with its conserved first and last residue. A D gene is named only where the DNA matches it firmly. The listing skips clone size in some rows; elsewhere it reads once, few, many or a size class.

17 . TRBJ1-5 TRBV19 TRBD1 TGTGCCAGTAGTATCATCACAGGGGGGGTGAGCAATCAGCCCCAGCATTTT CASSIITGGVSNQPQHF
16 . TRBJ1-1 TRBV5-1 . TGCGCCAGCAGCCTTACGGACGGGCAGGGAGGGATTCAGGCTTTCTTT CASSLTDGQGGIQAFF
18 . TRBJ1-1 TRBV4-1 . TGCGCCAGCAGCCAAGAAAGGATGCCAGGTGGGAGGAGCACTGAAGCTTTCTTT CASSQERMPGGRSTEAFF
12 . TRBJ1-4 TRBV28 . TGTGCCAGCCGCTCAGGGATTGAAAAACTGTTTTTT CASRSGIEKLFF
15 . TRBJ1-6 TRBV9 . TGTGCCAGCAGCGTAGGCGGGCTGGATGGTTCACCCCTCCACTTT CASSVGGLDGSPLHF
13 few TRBJ1-1 TRBV12-3/TRBV12-4 TRBD1 TGTGCCAGCAACAGGGGTGGAGGCACTGAAGCTTTCTTT CASNRGGGTEAFF
17 . TRBJ2-5 TRBV5-1 TRBD2 TGCGCCAGCAGCCCGCCGGGACTAGCGGGAGGACAAGAGACCCAGTACTTC CASSPPGLAGGQETQYF
15 . TRBJ2-1 TRBV3-1/TRBV3-2 TRBD1 TGTGCCAGCAGTCGACAGGGTGTGGCCTACAATGAGCAGTTCTTC CASSRQGVAYNEQFF
13 . TRBJ1-6 TRBV25-1 . TGTGCCAGCAGTATCGGGAGTGGTTCACCCCTCCACTTT CASSIGSGSPLHF
12 . TRBJ2-5 TRBV5-4 . TGTGCCAGCAGCGTATTCCAAGAGACCCAGTACTTC CASSVFQETQYF
13 . TRBJ1-2 TRBV24-1 . TGTGCCACCAGCGAAACAGGGACGGCTGGCTACACCTTC CATSETGTAGYTF
15 . TRBJ1-2 TRBV5-1 . TGCGCCAGCTCGGAGGGTAACCCCGCTGACTATGGCTACACCTTC CASSEGNPADYGYTF
15 . TRBJ2-3 TRBV19 TRBD2 TGTGCCAGTAGTATCGGGGGAGGGTACACAGATACGCAGTATTTT CASSIGGGYTDTQYF
16 . TRBJ2-5 TRBV7-2 TRBD2 TGTGCCAGCAGCTTAGGACGCGGGAGGGAATGGGAGACCCAGTACTTC CASSLGRGREWETQYF
16 . TRBJ1-4 TRBV7-2 . TGTGCCAGCAGCTTACAATCAGGGGCACTTAATGAAAAACTGTTTTTT CASSLQSGALNEKLFF
20 . TRBJ2-6 TRBV21-1 . TGTGCCAGCAGCCAAAGGACAGGGCTCAATCCCAGGACTGGGGCCAACGTCCTGACTTTC CASSQRTGLNPRTGANVLTF
11 . TRBJ2-1 TRBV20-1 TRBD1 TGCAGTGTGACAGGGGTCAATGAGCAGTTCTTC CSVTGVNEQFF
17 . TRBJ2-1 TRBV28 TRBD2 TGTGCCAGCAGAACACTAGCGGGAATGAGCTCCTACAATGAGCAGTTCTTC CASRTLAGMSSYNEQFF
14 . TRBJ2-1 TRBV2 TRBD1 TGTGCCAGCAGCGGACAGGGTGCCAACAATGAGCAGTTCTTC CASSGQGANNEQFF
16 . TRBJ2-1 TRBV2 TRBD2 TGTGCCAGCAGGCCCTCAGCGGGGGGTTTCGGCGATGAGCAGTTCTTC CASRPSAGGFGDEQFF
16 . TRBJ1-2 TRBV4-3 . TGCGCCAGCAGCCGAGAAAAGACGGGGGGGGACTATGGCTACACCTTC CASSREKTGGDYGYTF
13 . TRBJ2-3 TRBV29-1 . TGCAGCGGGAGGGGGCGGGACACAGATACGCAGTATTTT CSGRGRDTDTQYF
17 . TRBJ1-3 TRBV5-5 . TGTGCCAGCAGCCCCCGGGGGCCGCGGGGGTCTGGAAACACCATATATTTT CASSPRGPRGSGNTIYF
15 . TRBJ1-1 TRBV6-5 TRBD1 TGTGCCAGCAGACCACAGGGGGCTGGGAACACTGAAGCTTTCTTT CASRPQGAGNTEAFF
21 . TRBJ1-5 TRBV10-1 TRBD1 TGCGCCAGCAGTGAGTCGGCCGCGATGGACAGGGGGTGTAAATTCTCTCAGCCCCAGCATTTT CASSESAAMDRGCKFSQPQHF
15 . TRBJ2-1 TRBV7-9 . TGTGCCAGCAGCTTTCCCGGGGGAGCCTACAATGAGCAGTTCTTC CASSFPGGAYNEQFF